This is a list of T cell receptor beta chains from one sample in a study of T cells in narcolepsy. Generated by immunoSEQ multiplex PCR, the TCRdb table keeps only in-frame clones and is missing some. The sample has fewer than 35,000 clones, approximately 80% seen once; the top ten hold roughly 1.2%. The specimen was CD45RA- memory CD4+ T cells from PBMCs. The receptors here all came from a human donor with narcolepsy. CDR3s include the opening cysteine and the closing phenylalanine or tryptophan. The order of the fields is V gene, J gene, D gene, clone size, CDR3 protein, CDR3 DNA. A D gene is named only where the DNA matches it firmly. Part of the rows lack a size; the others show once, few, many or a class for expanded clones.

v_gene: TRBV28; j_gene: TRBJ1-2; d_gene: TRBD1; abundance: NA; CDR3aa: CASNLGQVYGYTF; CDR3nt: TGTGCCAGCAACCTTGGACAGGTGTATGGCTACACCTTC
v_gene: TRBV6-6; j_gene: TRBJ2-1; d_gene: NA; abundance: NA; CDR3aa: CASSYDGRLRNEQFF; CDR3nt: TGTGCCAGCAGTTACGACGGCAGGCTGCGGAATGAGCAGTTCTTC
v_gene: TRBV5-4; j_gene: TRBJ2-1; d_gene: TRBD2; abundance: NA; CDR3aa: CASSLLGGNVDEQFF; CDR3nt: TGTGCCAGCAGCTTGTTGGGGGGGAACGTCGATGAGCAGTTCTTC
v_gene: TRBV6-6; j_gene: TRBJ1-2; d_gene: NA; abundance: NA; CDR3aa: CASSYSPQRDGYTF; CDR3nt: TGTGCCAGCAGTTACTCGCCCCAGCGGGATGGCTACACCTTC
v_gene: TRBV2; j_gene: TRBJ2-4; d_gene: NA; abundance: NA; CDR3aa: CASSLGRQNIQYF; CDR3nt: TGTGCCAGCAGTTTGGGACGGCAAAACATTCAGTACTTC
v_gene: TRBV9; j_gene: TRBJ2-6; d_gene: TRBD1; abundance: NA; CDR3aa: CASSRQGRSVSGANVLTF; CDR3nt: TGTGCCAGCAGCAGACAGGGCCGAAGCGTCTCTGGGGCCAACGTCCTGACTTTC
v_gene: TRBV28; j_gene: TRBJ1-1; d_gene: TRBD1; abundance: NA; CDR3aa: CASSLIRDRNTEAFF; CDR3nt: TGTGCCAGCAGTTTAATACGGGACAGGAACACTGAAGCTTTCTTT
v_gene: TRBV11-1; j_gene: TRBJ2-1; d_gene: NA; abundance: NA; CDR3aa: CASSLERTLNEQFF; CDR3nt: TGTGCCAGCAGCTTAGAACGGACCTTAAATGAGCAGTTCTTC
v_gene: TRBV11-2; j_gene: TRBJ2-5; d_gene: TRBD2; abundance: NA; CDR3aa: CASSLDRVREQYF; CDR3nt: TGTGCCAGCAGCTTAGATAGGGTGCGGGAGCAGTACTTC
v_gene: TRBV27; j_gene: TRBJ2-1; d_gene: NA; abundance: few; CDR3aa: CASRPAVGSYNEQFF; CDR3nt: TGTGCCAGCAGACCTGCGGTAGGCTCCTACAATGAGCAGTTCTTC
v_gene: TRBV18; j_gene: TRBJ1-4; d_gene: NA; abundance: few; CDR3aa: CASSPGLNEKLFF; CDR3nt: TGTGCCAGCTCACCCGGACTTAATGAAAAACTGTTTTTT
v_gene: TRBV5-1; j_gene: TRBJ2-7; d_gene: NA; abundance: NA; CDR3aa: CASSLPTGAGEQYF; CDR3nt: TGCGCCAGCAGCCTACCGACGGGGGCGGGGGAGCAGTACTTC
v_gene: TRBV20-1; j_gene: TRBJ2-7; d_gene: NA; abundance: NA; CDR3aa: CSARADYEQYF; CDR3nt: TGCAGTGCTAGAGCCGACTACGAGCAGTACTTC
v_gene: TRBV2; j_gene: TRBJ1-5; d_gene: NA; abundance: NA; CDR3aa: CASSWTNSNQPQHF; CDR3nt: TGTGCCAGCAGTTGGACAAATAGCAATCAGCCCCAGCATTTT
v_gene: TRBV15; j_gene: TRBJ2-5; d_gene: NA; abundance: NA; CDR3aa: CATSRGPGISQETQYF; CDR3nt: TGTGCCACCAGCAGAGGGCCCGGGATTAGCCAAGAGACCCAGTACTTC
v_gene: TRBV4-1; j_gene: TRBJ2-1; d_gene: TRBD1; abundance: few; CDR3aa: CASSAQPGQGNGNEQFF; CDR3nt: TGCGCCAGCAGCGCGCAACCGGGACAGGGGAATGGGAATGAGCAGTTCTTC
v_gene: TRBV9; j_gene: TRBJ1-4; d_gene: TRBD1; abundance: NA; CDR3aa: CASSPRTGTGSEKLFF; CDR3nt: TGTGCCAGCAGCCCCCGGACCGGGACAGGGTCTGAAAAACTGTTTTTT
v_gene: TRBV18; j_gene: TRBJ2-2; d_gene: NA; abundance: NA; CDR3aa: CASSADLGTGELFF; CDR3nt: TGTGCCAGCTCAGCAGATTTAGGCACCGGGGAGCTGTTTTTT
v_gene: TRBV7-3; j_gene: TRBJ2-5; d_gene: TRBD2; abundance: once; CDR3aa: CASSLRGLAGETQYF; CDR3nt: TGTGCCAGCAGCTTACGTGGACTAGCGGGGGAGACCCAGTACTTC
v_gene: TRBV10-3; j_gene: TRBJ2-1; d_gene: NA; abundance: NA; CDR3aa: CATSFHTRSYNEQFF; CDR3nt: TGTGCCACATCATTCCACACCCGCTCCTACAATGAGCAGTTCTTC
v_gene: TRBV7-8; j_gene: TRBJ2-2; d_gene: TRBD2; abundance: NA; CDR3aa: CASRSPSGLNTGELFF; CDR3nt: TGTGCCAGCAGGTCACCTAGCGGACTGAACACCGGGGAGCTGTTTTTT
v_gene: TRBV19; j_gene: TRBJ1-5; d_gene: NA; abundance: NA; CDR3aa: CASSNRAGRGKEPQHF; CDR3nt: TGTGCCAGTAGTAACAGAGCCGGGAGGGGGAAGGAGCCCCAGCATTTT
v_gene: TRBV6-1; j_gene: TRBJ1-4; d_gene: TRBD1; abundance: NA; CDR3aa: CASSEGTGGEGEKLFF; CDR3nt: TGTGCCAGCAGTGAAGGGACAGGGGGTGAGGGTGAAAAACTGTTTTTT
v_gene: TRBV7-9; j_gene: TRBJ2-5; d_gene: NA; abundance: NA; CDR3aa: CASSLRLGWGETQYF; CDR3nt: TGTGCCAGCAGCTTACGTTTGGGGTGGGGAGAGACCCAGTACTTC
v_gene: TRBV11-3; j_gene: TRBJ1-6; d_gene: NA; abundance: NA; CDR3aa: CASSLAHANSPLHF; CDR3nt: TGTGCCAGCAGCTTAGCTCACGCCAATTCACCCCTCCACTTT
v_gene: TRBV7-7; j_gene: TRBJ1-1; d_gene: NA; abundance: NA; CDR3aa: CASSSRQDTEAFF; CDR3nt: TGTGCTAGCAGCTCCCGACAGGACACTGAAGCTTTCTTT
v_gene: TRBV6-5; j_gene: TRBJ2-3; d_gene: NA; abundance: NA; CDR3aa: CASSEFSDTQYF; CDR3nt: TGTGCCAGCAGTGAATTCTCAGATACGCAGTATTTT
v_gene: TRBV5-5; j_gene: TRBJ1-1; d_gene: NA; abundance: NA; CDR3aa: CASSRGDTEAFF; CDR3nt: TGTGCCAGCAGCAGGGGGGACACTGAAGCTTTCTTT
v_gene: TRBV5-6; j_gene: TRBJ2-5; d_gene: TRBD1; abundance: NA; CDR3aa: CASRYRDRVFLTQYF; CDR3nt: TGTGCCAGCCGCTACCGGGACAGGGTCTTCTTGACCCAGTACTTC
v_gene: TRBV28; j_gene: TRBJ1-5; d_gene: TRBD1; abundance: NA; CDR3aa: CASSPTTGARQPQHF; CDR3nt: TGTGCCAGCAGCCCAACCACAGGGGCTAGACAGCCCCAGCATTTT
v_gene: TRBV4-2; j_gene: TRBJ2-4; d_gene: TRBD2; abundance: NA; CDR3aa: CASSQDKGLAGTKNIQYF; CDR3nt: TGTGCCAGCAGCCAAGATAAAGGACTAGCGGGGACCAAAAACATTCAGTACTTC
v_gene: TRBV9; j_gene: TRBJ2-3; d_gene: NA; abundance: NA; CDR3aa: CASSLLWLTDTQYF; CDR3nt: TGTGCCAGCAGCCTCCTTTGGTTGACAGATACGCAGTATTTT
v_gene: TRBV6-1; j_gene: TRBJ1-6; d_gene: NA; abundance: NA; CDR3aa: CASSDGLGANSPLHF; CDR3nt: TGTGCCAGCAGTGATGGGCTTGGCGCAAATTCACCCCTCCACTTT
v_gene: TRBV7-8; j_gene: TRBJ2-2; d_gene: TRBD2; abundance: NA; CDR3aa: CASSLRLAGGHGELFF; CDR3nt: TGTGCCAGCAGCTTAAGGCTAGCGGGGGGGCACGGGGAGCTGTTTTTT
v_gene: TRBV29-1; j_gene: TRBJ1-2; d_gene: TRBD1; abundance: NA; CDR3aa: CSVGFIRQGLPGNYGYTF; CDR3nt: TGCAGCGTTGGATTCATTCGACAGGGCCTGCCCGGGAACTATGGCTACACCTTC
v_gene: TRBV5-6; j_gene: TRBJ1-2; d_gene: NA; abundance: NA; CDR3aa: CASSGGPGGGYTF; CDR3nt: TGTGCCAGCAGCGGTGGTCCCGGGGGAGGCTACACCTTC
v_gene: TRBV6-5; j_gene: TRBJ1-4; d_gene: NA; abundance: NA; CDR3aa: CASSYLGYEKLFF; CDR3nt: TGTGCCAGCAGTTACCTAGGGTATGAAAAACTGTTTTTT
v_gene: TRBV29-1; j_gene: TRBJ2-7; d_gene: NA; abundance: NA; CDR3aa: CSVETGYEQYF; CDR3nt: TGCAGCGTTGAGACAGGCTACGAGCAGTACTTC
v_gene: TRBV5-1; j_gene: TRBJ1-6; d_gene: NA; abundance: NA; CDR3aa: CASTPSGSSYNSPLHF; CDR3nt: TGCGCCAGCACTCCCTCGGGGAGCTCCTATAATTCACCCCTCCACTTT
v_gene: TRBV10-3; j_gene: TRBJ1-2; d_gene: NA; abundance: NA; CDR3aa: CAISLQGSSGGYTF; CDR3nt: TGTGCCATCAGCCTACAGGGATCTAGTGGTGGCTACACCTTC
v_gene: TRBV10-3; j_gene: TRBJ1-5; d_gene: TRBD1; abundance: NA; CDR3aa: CAISVGTGSNQPQHF; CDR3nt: TGTGCCATCAGTGTAGGGACAGGGTCGAATCAGCCCCAGCATTTT
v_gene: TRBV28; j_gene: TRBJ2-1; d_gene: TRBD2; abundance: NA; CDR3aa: CASATPSGGGIRQFF; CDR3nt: TGTGCCAGCGCGACCCCGAGCGGGGGCGGGATCCGGCAGTTCTTC
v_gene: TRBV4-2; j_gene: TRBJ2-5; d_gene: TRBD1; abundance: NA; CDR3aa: CASSQPPGQGGQTQYF; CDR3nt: TGTGCCAGCAGCCAACCTCCGGGACAGGGCGGGCAGACCCAGTACTTC
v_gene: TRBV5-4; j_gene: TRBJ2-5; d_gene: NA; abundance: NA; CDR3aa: CASSREGETQYF; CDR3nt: TGTGCCAGCAGCCGCGAAGGGGAGACCCAGTACTTC
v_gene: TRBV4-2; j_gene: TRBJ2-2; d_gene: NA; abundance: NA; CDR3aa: CASSQVGGHNTGELFF; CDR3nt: TGTGCCAGCAGCCAGGTCGGGGGGCATAACACCGGGGAGCTGTTTTTT
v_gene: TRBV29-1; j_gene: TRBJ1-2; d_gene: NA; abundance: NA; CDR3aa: CGVVSNYGYTF; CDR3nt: TGCGGCGTTGTCTCCAACTATGGCTACACCTTC
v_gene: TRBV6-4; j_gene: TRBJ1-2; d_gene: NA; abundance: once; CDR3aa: CASRSRESNYGYTF; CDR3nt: TGTGCCAGCAGGTCCCGGGAGTCTAACTATGGCTACACCTTC
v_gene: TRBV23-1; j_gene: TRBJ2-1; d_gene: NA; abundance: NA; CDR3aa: CASSLQGGSEQFF; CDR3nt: TGCGCCAGCAGTCTCCAGGGTGGGTCGGAGCAGTTCTTC
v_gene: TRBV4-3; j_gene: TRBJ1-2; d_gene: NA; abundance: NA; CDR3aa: CASSQDIATRGYTF; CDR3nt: TGCGCCAGCAGCCAAGATATCGCAACGAGGGGCTACACCTTC
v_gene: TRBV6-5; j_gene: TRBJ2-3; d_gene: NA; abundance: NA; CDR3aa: CASRGSSTDTQYF; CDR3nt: TGTGCCAGCCGGGGATCTAGCACAGATACGCAGTATTTT
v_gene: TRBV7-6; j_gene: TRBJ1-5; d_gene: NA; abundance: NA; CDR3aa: CASSLSSRQPQHF; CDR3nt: TGTGCCAGCAGCTTATCTTCCCGTCAGCCCCAGCATTTT
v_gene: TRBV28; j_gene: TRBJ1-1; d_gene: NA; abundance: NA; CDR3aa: CASSSGDRLDTEAFF; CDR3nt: TGTGCCAGCAGTTCCGGAGACAGGTTAGACACTGAAGCTTTCTTT
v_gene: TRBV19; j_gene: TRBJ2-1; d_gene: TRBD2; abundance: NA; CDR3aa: CASSIFLAGRNEQFF; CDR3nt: TGTGCCAGTAGTATCTTTTTAGCGGGGCGCAATGAGCAGTTCTTC
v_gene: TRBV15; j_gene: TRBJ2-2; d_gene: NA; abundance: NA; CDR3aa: CATSSFPGRAGELFF; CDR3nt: TGTGCCACCAGCAGCTTTCCGGGTCGCGCCGGGGAGCTGTTTTTT